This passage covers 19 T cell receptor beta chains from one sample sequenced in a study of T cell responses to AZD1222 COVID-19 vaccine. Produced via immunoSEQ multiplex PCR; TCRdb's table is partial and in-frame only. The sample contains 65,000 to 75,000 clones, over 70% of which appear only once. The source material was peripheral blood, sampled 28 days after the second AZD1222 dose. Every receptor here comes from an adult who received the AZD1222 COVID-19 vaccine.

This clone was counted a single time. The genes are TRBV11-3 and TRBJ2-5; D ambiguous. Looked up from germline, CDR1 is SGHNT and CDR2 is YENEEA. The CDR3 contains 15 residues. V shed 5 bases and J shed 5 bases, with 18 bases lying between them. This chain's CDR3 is CASSPSSGFGETQYF. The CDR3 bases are TGTGCCAGCAGCCCTAGTTCAGGTTTCGGGGAGACCCAGTACTTC.

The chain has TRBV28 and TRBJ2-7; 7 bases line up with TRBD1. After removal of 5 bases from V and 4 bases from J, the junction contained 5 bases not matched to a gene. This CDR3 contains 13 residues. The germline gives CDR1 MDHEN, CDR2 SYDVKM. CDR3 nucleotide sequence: TGTGCCAGCAGTGGAACAGGGGTTTACGAGCAGTACTTC. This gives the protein CASSGTGVYEQYF.

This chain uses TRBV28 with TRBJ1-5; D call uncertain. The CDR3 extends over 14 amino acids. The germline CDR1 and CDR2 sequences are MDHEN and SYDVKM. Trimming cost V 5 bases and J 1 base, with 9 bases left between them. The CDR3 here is CASSIVSSNQPQHF. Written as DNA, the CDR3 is TGTGCCAGCAGTATAGTGTCAAGCAATCAGCCCCAGCATTTT.

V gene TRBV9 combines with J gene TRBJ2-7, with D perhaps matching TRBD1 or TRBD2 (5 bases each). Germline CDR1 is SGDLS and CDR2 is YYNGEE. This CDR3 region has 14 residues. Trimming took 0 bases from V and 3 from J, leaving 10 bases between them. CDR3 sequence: CASSVVEGSYEQYF. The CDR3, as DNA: TGTGCCAGCAGCGTAGTTGAGGGGAGCTACGAGCAGTACTTC.

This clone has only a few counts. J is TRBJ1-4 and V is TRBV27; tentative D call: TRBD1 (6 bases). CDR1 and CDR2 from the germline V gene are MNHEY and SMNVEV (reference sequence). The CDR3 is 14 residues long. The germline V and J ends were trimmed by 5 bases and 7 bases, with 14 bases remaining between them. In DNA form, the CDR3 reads TGTGCCAGCAGTGGCAGGGGTTCTGGTGAAAAACTGTTTTTT. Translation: CASSGRGSGEKLFF.

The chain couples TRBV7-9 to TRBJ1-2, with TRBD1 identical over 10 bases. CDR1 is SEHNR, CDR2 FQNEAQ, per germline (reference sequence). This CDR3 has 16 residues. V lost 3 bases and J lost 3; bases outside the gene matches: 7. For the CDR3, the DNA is TGTGCCAGCAGCTTTGACAGGGGGCAAGGGCACTATGGCTACACCTTC. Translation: CASSFDRGQGHYGYTF.

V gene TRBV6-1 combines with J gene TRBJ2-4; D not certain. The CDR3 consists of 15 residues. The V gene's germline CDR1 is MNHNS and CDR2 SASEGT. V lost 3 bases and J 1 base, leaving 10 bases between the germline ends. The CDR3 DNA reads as TGTGCCAGCAGTGATAATTGGGGTGCCAAAAACATTCAGTACTTC. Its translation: CASSDNWGAKNIQYF.

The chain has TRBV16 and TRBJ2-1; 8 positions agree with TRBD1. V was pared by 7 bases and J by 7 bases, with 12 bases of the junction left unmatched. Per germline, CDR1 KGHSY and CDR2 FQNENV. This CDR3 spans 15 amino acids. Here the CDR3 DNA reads TGTGCCAGCATGCGAGGACAGGGTGTTAGGAATGAGCAGTTCTTC. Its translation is CASMRGQGVRNEQFF.

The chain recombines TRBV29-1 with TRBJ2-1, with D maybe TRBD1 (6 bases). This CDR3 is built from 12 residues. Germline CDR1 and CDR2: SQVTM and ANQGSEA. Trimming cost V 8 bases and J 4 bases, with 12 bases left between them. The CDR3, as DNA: TGCAGCATCGGACAGACATACAATGAGCAGTTCTTC. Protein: CSIGQTYNEQFF.

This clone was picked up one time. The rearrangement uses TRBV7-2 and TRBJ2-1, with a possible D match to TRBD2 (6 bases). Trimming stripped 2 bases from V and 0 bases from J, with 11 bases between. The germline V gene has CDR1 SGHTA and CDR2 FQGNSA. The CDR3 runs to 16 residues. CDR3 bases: TGTGCCAGCAGCTTAAACGGGGGAAGCTCCTACAATGAGCAGTTCTTC. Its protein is CASSLNGGSSYNEQFF.

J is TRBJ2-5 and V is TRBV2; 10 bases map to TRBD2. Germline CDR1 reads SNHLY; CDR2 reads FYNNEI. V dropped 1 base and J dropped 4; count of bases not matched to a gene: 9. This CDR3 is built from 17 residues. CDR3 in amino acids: CASSEVPSGRAGETQYF. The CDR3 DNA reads TGTGCCAGCAGTGAAGTCCCCAGCGGGAGGGCCGGAGAGACCCAGTACTTC.

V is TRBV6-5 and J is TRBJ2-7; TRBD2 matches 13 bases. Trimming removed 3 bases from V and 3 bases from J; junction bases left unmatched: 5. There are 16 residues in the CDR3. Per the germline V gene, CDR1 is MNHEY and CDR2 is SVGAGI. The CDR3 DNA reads TGTGCCAGCAGTTATCTGGGACTAGCGGGATTCTACGAGCAGTACTTC. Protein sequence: CASSYLGLAGFYEQYF.

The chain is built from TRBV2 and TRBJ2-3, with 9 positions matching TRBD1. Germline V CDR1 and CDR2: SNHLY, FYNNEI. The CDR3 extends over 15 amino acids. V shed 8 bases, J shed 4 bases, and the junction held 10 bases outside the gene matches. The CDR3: CASGPTGGMADTQYF. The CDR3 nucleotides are TGTGCCAGCGGCCCAACAGGGGGCATGGCAGATACGCAGTATTTT.

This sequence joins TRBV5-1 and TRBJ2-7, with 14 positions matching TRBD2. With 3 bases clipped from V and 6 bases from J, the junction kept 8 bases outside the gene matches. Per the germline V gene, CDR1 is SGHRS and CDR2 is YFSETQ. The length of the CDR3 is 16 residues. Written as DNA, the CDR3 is TGCGCCAGCAGCTGGACTAGCGGGGGGACAACCCTCGAGCAGTACTTC. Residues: CASSWTSGGTTLEQYF.

CDR3: CASKGLAQGTEAFF. The CDR3 bases are TGTGCCAGCAAAGGGCTTGCCCAGGGCACTGAAGCTTTCTTT. V gene TRBV7-9 combines with J gene TRBJ1-1; D may be TRBD1 (5 bases). Germline CDR1 SEHNR, CDR2 FQNEAQ (reference sequence). V was trimmed by 7 bases and J by 4 bases, leaving 16 bases between them. CDR3 size: 14 residues.

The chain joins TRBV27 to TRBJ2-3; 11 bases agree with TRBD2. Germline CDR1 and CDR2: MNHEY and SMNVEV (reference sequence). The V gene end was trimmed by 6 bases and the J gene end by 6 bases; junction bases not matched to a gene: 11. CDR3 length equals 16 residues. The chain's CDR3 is CASSDGTSGGWDTQYF. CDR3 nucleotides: TGTGCCAGCAGCGATGGGACTAGCGGAGGATGGGATACGCAGTATTTT.

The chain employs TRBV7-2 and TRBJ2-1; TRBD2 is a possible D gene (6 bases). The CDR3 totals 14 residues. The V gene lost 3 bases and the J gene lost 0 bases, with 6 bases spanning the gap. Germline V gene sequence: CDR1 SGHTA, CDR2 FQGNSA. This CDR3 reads CASSFGGSYNEQFF. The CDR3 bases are TGTGCCAGCAGCTTCGGGGGCTCCTACAATGAGCAGTTCTTC.

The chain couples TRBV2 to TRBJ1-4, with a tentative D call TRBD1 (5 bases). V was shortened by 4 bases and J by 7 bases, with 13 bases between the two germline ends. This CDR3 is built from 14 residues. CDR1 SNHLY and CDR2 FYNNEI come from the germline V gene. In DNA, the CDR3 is TGTGCCAGCAGTGTATCACAGGAGGGTGAAAAACTGTTTTTT. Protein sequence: CASSVSQEGEKLFF. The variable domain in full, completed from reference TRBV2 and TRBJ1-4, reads EPEVTQTPSHQVTQMGQEVILRCVPISNHLYFYWYRQILGQKVEFLVSFYNNEISEKSEIFDDQFSVERPDGSNFTLKIRSTKLEDSAMYFCASSVSQEGEKLFFGSGTQLSVL.

Written as DNA, the CDR3 is TGTGCCAGCAGCTTAGGTGGGGCCTCCTACAATGAGCAGTTCTTC. This translates into CASSLGGASYNEQFF. The chain couples TRBV7-2 to TRBJ2-1; possibly TRBD1 for D (5 bases). Germline V CDR1 and CDR2: SGHTA, FQGNSA. With 1 base removed from V and 0 bases from J, the gap between germline ends came to 7 bases. The CDR3 is 15 amino acids.